The subject of this entry is one TCR beta chain. Its antigen is unknown. Since the CDR3 does not end with the conserved phenylalanine or tryptophan, this likely comes from a read error. The DNA is omitted, as the CDR3 cannot be located on it reliably, and the CDR3 follows TCRdb's listing. The sample originates from a study of T cell responses to AZD1222 COVID-19 vaccine. Data came from immunoSEQ multiplex PCR; TCRdb stores just in-frame clones and leaves some out. The table records approximately 130,000 clones, 86% of them present only once. Study-wide results and caveats: The sample set comprised mostly white British donors with more females, and clonal diversity was possibly underestimated. Seropositivity was recorded at baseline in only a handful of AZD1222 recipients. Spike-specific TCR breadth and depth were elevated following two AZD1222 doses. All repertoire sampling was performed exclusively after the peak T cell response.

The sample in question was peripheral blood, obtained 28 days after the second AZD1222 dose. The clonotype originates from an adult who received the AZD1222 COVID-19 vaccine.

CDR3 in amino acids: CASSFGPGTGVRL. This chain joins TRBV12-3 or TRBV12-4 and TRBJ2-7; the DNA was not used to check the table's D call, TRBD1. The CDR3 comprises 13 residues, both ends counted.